This T cell receptor beta chain is from a study of OX40 agonist ivuxolimab in advanced cancers. J gave up 7 bases and V 0 bases, and 11 bases lay outside the gene matches. The CDR3 is made up of 17 amino acids. The germline gives CDR1 SGDLS, CDR2 YYNGEE. The repertoire was sequenced with immunoSEQ multiplex PCR; TCRdb's copy has only in-frame clones and lacks some. The sample lists about 31,000 clones, around 87% seen once, with around a quarter in the top ten. V usage is TRBV9 and J usage is TRBJ1-4, with 8 nucleotides matching TRBD1. The material was CD4+ or CD8+ T cells sorted from blood, obtained in a trial of the OX40 agonist ivuxolimab. This sequence originates from an adult with an advanced solid tumor such as melanoma, head and neck, liver or kidney cancer. This CDR3 is CASSVGLLTGEGEKLFF. DNA of the CDR3: TGTGCCAGCAGCGTAGGACTTCTGACAGGGGAGGGTGAAAAACTGTTTTTT.